This T cell receptor (beta chain) was profiled in a study of blood T cell repertoires in COVID-19. In the original analysis: Amplification of reference gene primers provided the estimated nucleated cell counts. Sequencing used immunoSEQ multiplex PCR; TCRdb keeps in-frame clones, though not all of them. D and trimming were read from the DNA, whereas the V and J calls and clone size are those reported in that table. Counted here are approximately 290,000 clones, roughly 89% occurring once; the ten biggest clones make up around 0.84%. CDR3 length: 15 residues. Germline V gives CDR1 SGHAT, CDR2 FQNNGV. V lost 1 base, J lost 3 bases, and 10 bases lay in between.

V is TRBV11-2 and J is TRBJ1-5, with no clear D. This receptor was taken from a man under 40 with acute or convalescent COVID-19. The sequencing sample was made of peripheral blood. The CDR3 loop reads CASSLGNSHNQPQHF. The CDR3 DNA reads as TGTGCCAGCAGCTTAGGCAACAGCCACAATCAGCCCCAGCATTTT.